This is a list of T cell receptor beta chains from one sample in a study of cytomegalovirus exposure and HLA in healthy donors. TCRdb keeps only in-frame clones here, not all; method: immunoSEQ multiplex PCR. In the table there are roughly 100,000 clones, approximately 69% of which are singletons. Sequenced material: PBMCs. Source of these receptors: a man aged 30-40 years in good health and CMV-seronegative. CDR3s include the opening cysteine and the closing phenylalanine or tryptophan. D genes are given only for firm matches. Some rows have no size entry. The others give once, few or many, or a class for an expanded clone.

D	V	J	size	DNA	CDR3
NA	TRBV6-6	TRBJ1-1	NA	TGTGCCAGCAGTTACGGTCCAGTATACGTGGCTTTCTTT	CASSYGPVYVAFF
NA	TRBV6-5	TRBJ1-2	NA	TGTGCCAGCAGTTATAGACGGACCTCGGGAGGCTACACCTTC	CASSYRRTSGGYTF
NA	TRBV6-6	TRBJ2-7	NA	TGTGCCAGCAGTTACGCTCAGGGGTCTAGGGAGCAGTACTTC	CASSYAQGSREQYF
NA	TRBV7-2	TRBJ1-5	NA	TGTGCCAGCAGCTTAGATTTCCGGGGCAATCAGCCCCAGCATTTT	CASSLDFRGNQPQHF
NA	TRBV7-2	TRBJ1-1	NA	TGTGCCAGCAGCTTAGGAGGTTTGTTGAACACTGAAGCTTTCTTT	CASSLGGLLNTEAFF
TRBD1	TRBV2	TRBJ1-2	NA	TGTGCCAGCAGTGACAGGGGGTTTGTCGGCACCTTC	CASSDRGFVGTF
TRBD2	TRBV5-1	TRBJ2-5	once	TGCGCCAGCAGCGGGACTAGCGGGAGAGTAGAGACCCAGTACTTC	CASSGTSGRVETQYF
TRBD1	TRBV15	TRBJ2-7	NA	TGTGCCACCAGTCAACCGGGACAGGGTTCCTACGAGCAGTACTTC	CATSQPGQGSYEQYF
TRBD1	TRBV4-3	TRBJ2-1	NA	TGCGCCAGCAGCCAAGATCGGGGACAGGGATCCTACAATGAGCAGTTCTTC	CASSQDRGQGSYNEQFF
TRBD1	TRBV6-5	TRBJ1-4	NA	TGTGCCAGCAGGGACAGGGTTGGAGAAAAACTGTTTTTT	CASRDRVGEKLFF
NA	TRBV28	TRBJ2-5	few	TGTGCCATCATGGTGTCAGAAGAGACCCAGTACTTC	CAIMVSEETQYF
TRBD1	TRBV29-1	TRBJ1-1	NA	TGCAGCGTAACAGGGGGTTGGGGCATGAACACTGAAGCTTTCTTT	CSVTGGWGMNTEAFF
TRBD2	TRBV19	TRBJ2-4	NA	TGTGCCAGTTGGACTAGCGGGAGGGGGGACATTCAGTACTTC	CASWTSGRGDIQYF
NA	TRBV11-2	TRBJ1-1	NA	TGTGCCAGCAGCTCACGGGCAGGGCCAATGAACACTGAAGCTTTCTTT	CASSSRAGPMNTEAFF
TRBD2	TRBV6-6	TRBJ2-7	NA	TGTGCCAGCAGTCCGCGGGAGCAATACTACGAGCAGTACTTC	CASSPREQYYEQYF
NA	TRBV28	TRBJ2-1	NA	TGTGCCAGCAGTGCTACTTTGGGGAGTGAGCAGTTCTTC	CASSATLGSEQFF
NA	TRBV4-1	TRBJ1-2	NA	TGCGCCAGCAGCCAACCGTCAGGGGAAATTGACGGCTACACCTTC	CASSQPSGEIDGYTF
TRBD2	TRBV5-4	TRBJ2-3	NA	TGTGCCAGCAGCGCTGGGACTAGCGGGAACACAGATACGCAGTATTTT	CASSAGTSGNTDTQYF
TRBD1	TRBV5-4	TRBJ1-5	few	TGTGCCAGCAGCTTGCATCCGGGACAGGGAAGCAATCAGCCCCAGCATTTT	CASSLHPGQGSNQPQHF
TRBD1	TRBV28	TRBJ2-1	NA	TGTGCCAGCAGTACGACGGGGACAGGGGGTTCCGATGAGCAGTTCTTC	CASSTTGTGGSDEQFF
NA	TRBV5-6	TRBJ1-5	NA	TGTGCCAGCAGCTTGGGAGTTTACAGGGATAATCAGCCCCAGCATTTT	CASSLGVYRDNQPQHF
TRBD1	TRBV27	TRBJ1-2	NA	TGTGCCATGCAGGGGGCGAGGGGCTACACCTTC	CAMQGARGYTF
NA	TRBV9	TRBJ1-3	NA	TGTGCCAGCAGCGTAGGTCCGGGGGAGAACGGAAACACCATATATTTT	CASSVGPGENGNTIYF
TRBD1	TRBV10-3	TRBJ1-5	NA	TGTGCCATCAGTAGGGACAGTCGGAGTCAGCCCCAGCATTTT	CAISRDSRSQPQHF
TRBD1	TRBV4-2	TRBJ1-2	NA	TGTGCCAGCAGCCAAGATGCCAAAGGGGGCGCAGACTATGGCTACACCTTC	CASSQDAKGGADYGYTF
NA	TRBV5-4	TRBJ1-1	few	TGTGCCAGCAGCGTCGGACAGACGAAGAACACTGAAGCTTTCTTT	CASSVGQTKNTEAFF
TRBD1	TRBV28	TRBJ1-5	once	TGTGCCAGCAGGGCTATGGACAGGAGCAATCAGCCCCAGCATTTT	CASRAMDRSNQPQHF
NA	TRBV9	TRBJ1-1	NA	TGTGCCAGCAGCCGCGCCTCGGGACTGGACACTGAAGCTTTCTTT	CASSRASGLDTEAFF
TRBD1	TRBV9	TRBJ1-6	NA	TGTGCCAGCAGCGTAGGAGGGGGCAATTCACCCCTCCACTTT	CASSVGGGNSPLHF
TRBD1	TRBV5-4	TRBJ2-6	NA	TGTGCCAGCAGCTTCGGGGACAGCTCTGGGGCCAACGTCCTGACTTTC	CASSFGDSSGANVLTF
TRBD1	TRBV2	TRBJ1-2	NA	TGTGCCAGCAGGGGGGTCGGGTTTTCGACAGGGGGGTACTATGGCTACACCTTC	CASRGVGFSTGGYYGYTF
NA	TRBV11-2	TRBJ2-7	few	TGTGCCAGCAGCCCCCGATCGGGAGCAGGACTACGAGAGCAGTACTTC	CASSPRSGAGLREQYF
TRBD1	TRBV28	TRBJ2-7	NA	TGTGCCAGCAATGAGGGACAGCTCTACGAGCAGTACTTC	CASNEGQLYEQYF
NA	TRBV6-5	TRBJ2-3	few	TGTGCCAGCAGTTACCCGAGCCCCGCAGATACGCAGTATTTT	CASSYPSPADTQYF
NA	TRBV7-2	TRBJ1-2	NA	TGTGCCAGCAGCTTAATTACAGGCAAGCATGGCTACACCTTC	CASSLITGKHGYTF
TRBD1	TRBV6-1	TRBJ1-5	NA	TGTGCCAGCAGGGACAGGGCCCTACAGCCCCAGCATTTT	CASRDRALQPQHF
TRBD1	TRBV6-5	TRBJ2-7	once	TGTGCCAGCAGTTACTCCCGGACAGGGCCCCACGAGCAGTACTTC	CASSYSRTGPHEQYF
NA	TRBV6-1	TRBJ1-5	NA	TGTGCCAGCAGTGAACGCCGGGGAAAGAATCAGCCCCAGCATTTT	CASSERRGKNQPQHF
TRBD2	TRBV7-9	TRBJ2-7	NA	TGTGCCAGCAGCTTAGTGGCGGGAGACGCCTACGAGCAGTACTTC	CASSLVAGDAYEQYF
NA	TRBV2	TRBJ1-5	NA	TGTGCCAGCAGTAATCCACAGGGCTATCAGCCCCAGCATTTT	CASSNPQGYQPQHF
NA	TRBV28	TRBJ1-4	NA	TGTGCCAGCAGTCGCTATACAACTAATGAAAAACTGTTTTTT	CASSRYTTNEKLFF